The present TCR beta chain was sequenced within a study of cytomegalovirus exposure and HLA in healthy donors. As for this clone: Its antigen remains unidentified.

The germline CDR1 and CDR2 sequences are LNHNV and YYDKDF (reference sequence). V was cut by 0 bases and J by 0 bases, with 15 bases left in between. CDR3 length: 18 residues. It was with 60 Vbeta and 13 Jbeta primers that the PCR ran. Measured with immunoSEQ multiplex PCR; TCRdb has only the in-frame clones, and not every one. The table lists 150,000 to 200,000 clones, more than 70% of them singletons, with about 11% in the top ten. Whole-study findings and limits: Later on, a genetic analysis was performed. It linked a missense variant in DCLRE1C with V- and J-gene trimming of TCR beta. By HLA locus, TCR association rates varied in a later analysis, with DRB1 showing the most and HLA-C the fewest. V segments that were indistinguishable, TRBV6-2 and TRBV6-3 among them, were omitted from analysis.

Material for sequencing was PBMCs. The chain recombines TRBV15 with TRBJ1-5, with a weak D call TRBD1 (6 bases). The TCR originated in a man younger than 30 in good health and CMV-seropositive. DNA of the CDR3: TGTGCCACCAGCAGAGACCTAGGGGCAGGGGCTAGCAATCAGCCCCAGCATTTT. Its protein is CATSRDLGAGASNQPQHF.